One sample yielded the 11 T cell receptor beta chains listed below, sequenced in a study of T cell repertoires in cytomegalovirus infection. TCRdb re-analysed the reads in MiXCR, keeping a single row per CDR3 protein. The sample carries 340,000 or so distinct CDR3 sequences, 25% recorded once. Their cognate antigens are unknown. Sequences were derived from cultured PBMCs, sampled from culture after CMV antigen stimulation. The receptors were gathered from a human donor in good health (CMV status not recorded). Some clones in this sample may be carry-over from other donors' samples.

This clonotype was found many times. The chain has TRBV20-1 and TRBJ1-1, with D perhaps TRBD1 (6 bases). From germline, CDR1 is DFQATT and CDR2 SNEGSKA (reference sequence). The germline V and J ends were trimmed by 6 bases and 0 bases, with 20 bases remaining between them. This CDR3 has 16 amino acids. CDR3 nucleotide sequence: TGCAGTGCCGCCCGCGAACAAGGGGGAATGAACACTGAAGCTTTCTTT. Amino acid sequence: CSAAREQGGMNTEAFF.

The V gene is TRBV9, the J gene TRBJ2-1; 14 bases match TRBD2. The V and J ends lost 3 bases and 8 bases, in that order; junction bases with no gene match: 7. CDR1 and CDR2 (germline): SGDLS, YYNGEE. CDR3 length equals 16 residues. CDR3 nucleotides: TGTGCCAGCAGCGGACTAGCGGGAGGGTATGGGGATGAGCAGTTCTTC. Protein sequence: CASSGLAGGYGDEQFF.

This clonotype appeared a few times. V and J are TRBV3-1 and TRBJ1-1; 8 bases fit TRBD1. Per germline, CDR1 LGHDT and CDR2 YNNKEL (reference sequence). The CDR3 loop spans 12 amino acids. The trim removed 7 bases at V and 8 bases at J, leaving 6 bases unmatched. The CDR3 sequence: CASTIGQGEAFF. Written as DNA, the CDR3 is TGTGCCAGCACCATTGGACAGGGAGAAGCTTTCTTT.

The chain is built from TRBV14 and TRBJ2-2; 11 positions match TRBD2. Germline CDR1 SGHDN, CDR2 FVKESK. The V gene end was trimmed by 4 bases and the J gene end by 0 bases; junction bases not matched to a gene: 10. The CDR3 length is 19 residues. For the CDR3, the DNA is TGTGCCAGCAGCCTATCTCTCGGACTAGCGGGCGCGAACACCGGGGAGCTGTTTTTT. Translating it yields CASSLSLGLAGANTGELFF.

V and J are TRBV28 and TRBJ2-5; 9 bases map to TRBD2. The ends lost 5 bases at V and 5 bases at J; junction bases unmatched: 12. Per germline, CDR1 MDHEN and CDR2 SYDVKM. The CDR3 contains 16 residues. The CDR3 region is CASSTRTSALRETQYF. As DNA, the CDR3 is TGTGCCAGCAGTACCCGGACTAGCGCCTTGAGGGAGACCCAGTACTTC.

This clonotype was found many times. This sequence joins TRBV7-2 and TRBJ2-1; the match to TRBD1 covers 10 bases. Germline assignment: CDR1 SGHTA and CDR2 FQGNSA. The CDR3 is 15 residues long. V shed 2 bases, J shed 6 bases, and the junction held 4 bases outside the gene matches. For the CDR3, the DNA is TGTGCCAGCAGCTTATGGGACAGGGGAACCAATGAGCAGTTCTTC. Its protein is CASSLWDRGTNEQFF. The variable domain in full, with the rest retrieved from reference TRBV7-2 and TRBJ2-1, is GAGVSQSPSNKVTEKGKDVELRCDPISGHTALYWYRQSLGQGLEFLIYFQGNSAPDKSGLPSDRFSAERTGGSVSTLTIQRTQQEDSAVYLCASSLWDRGTNEQFFGPGTRLTVL.

For the CDR3, the DNA is TGTGCCAGCGGGTACAGGGGTTCCTACGAGCAGTACTTC. Protein sequence: CASGYRGSYEQYF. V and J are TRBV27 and TRBJ2-7; 7 nucleotides align to TRBD1. Germline V gene data show CDR1 as MNHEY and CDR2 as SMNVEV (reference sequence). CDR3 length: 13 amino acids. The V gene end was trimmed by 8 bases and the J gene end by 1 base; junction bases not matched to a gene: 5.

A few counts support this clonotype. This rearrangement joins TRBV4-3 to TRBJ2-1; unclear D gene. The V gene lost 0 bases and the J gene lost 4 bases, with 10 bases spanning the gap. The germline V gene encodes CDR1 LGHNA and CDR2 YSLEER. The CDR3 totals 15 residues. CDR3 loop: CASSQDSGGYNEQFF. CDR3 DNA sequence: TGCGCCAGCAGCCAAGATTCTGGCGGATACAATGAGCAGTTCTTC.

About this clonotype itself: Mismatch with germline at one junction end may stem from a read error. The chain carries TRBV12-3 or TRBV12-4 and TRBJ1-6; tentatively, D is TRBD1 (6 bases). The CDR3 runs to 12 residues. The CDR3 sequence is CASSSRQAKLLF. DNA of the CDR3: TGTGCCAGCAGTTCGAGACAGGCTAAGTTATTGTTT.

In this sample, this clonotype turned up many times. For the CDR3, the DNA is TGTGCCAGCAGCTGGTCACAGGGGCTCGAGCAGTACTTC. Translating it yields CASSWSQGLEQYF. The chain joins TRBV7-2 to TRBJ2-7; TRBD1 aligns across 7 bases. Per germline, CDR1 SGHTA and CDR2 FQGNSA. J gave up 6 bases and V 4 bases, and 6 bases lay outside the gene matches. The CDR3 contains 13 residues.

This chain uses TRBV6-6 with TRBJ1-6; 12 bases fit TRBD1. In germline, CDR1 is MNHNY, CDR2 SVGAGI (reference sequence). Trimming removed 6 bases from V and 9 bases from J; junction bases left unmatched: 9. This CDR3 comprises 16 residues. This chain's CDR3 is CASRGSSGQGASPLHF. CDR3 in DNA: TGTGCCAGCAGAGGATCCTCGGGACAGGGGGCTTCACCCCTCCACTTT.